This entry lists 6 T cell receptor beta chains sequenced from one sample in a study of T cells in tuberculosis. TCRdb's table, derived via immunoSEQ multiplex PCR, lists solely in-frame clones and lacks some. The sample comprises 20,000 to 25,000 clones, roughly nine tenths of which are singletons, and approximately 15% rests with the top ten. Sequencing input: PBMCs. The origin of the receptors is a donor aged 10-29 years with latent tuberculosis or without tuberculosis infection.

The chain recombines TRBV2 with TRBJ1-3; no definite D call. Trimming took off 6 bases at V and 0 bases at J, with 9 bases between the two ends. The CDR3 is made up of 14 amino acids. Germline CDR1 SNHLY, CDR2 FYNNEI. The CDR3 coding sequence is TGTGCCAGCAGCGCCGCTACCTCTGGAAACACCATATATTTT. Residues: CASSAATSGNTIYF.

V and J are TRBV14 and TRBJ1-2, with 8 bases identical to TRBD1. CDR1 is SGHDN and CDR2 is FVKESK in the germline V gene. Unmatched junction bases numbered 2, after V lost 2 bases and J lost 3 bases. The CDR3 is 14 amino acids. The CDR3 DNA reads as TGTGCCAGCAGCCAATCAGGGGGCTACTATGGCTACACCTTC. It yields the protein CASSQSGGYYGYTF.

The chain couples TRBV28 to TRBJ1-5, with 7 bases aligning to TRBD1. Germline V lookup: CDR1 MDHEN, CDR2 SYDVKM. J gave up 7 bases and V 6 bases, and 9 bases lay outside the gene matches. The CDR3 contains 14 residues. CDR3 amino acids: CASRLGQGGQPQHF. The CDR3 DNA sequence: TGTGCCAGCAGGCTAGGCCAGGGGGGACAGCCCCAGCATTTT.

V and J are TRBV19 and TRBJ2-1; D might be TRBD2 (6 bases). The CDR3 consists of 15 residues. V lost 5 bases and J 7 bases, leaving 18 bases between the germline ends. Germline CDR1 and CDR2: LNHDA and SQIVND (reference sequence). The CDR3 DNA follows: TGTGCCAGTAGTTCGGGCGGGACGGCCTGGAATGAGCAGTTCTTC. It translates to CASSSGGTAWNEQFF. Drawing the rest from reference TRBV19 and TRBJ2-1, the complete variable domain is DGGITQSPKYLFRKEGQNVTLSCEQNLNHDAMYWYRQDPGQGLRLIYYSQIVNDFQKGDIAEGYSVSREKKESFPLTVTSAQKNPTAFYLCASSSGGTAWNEQFFGPGTRLTVL.

The chain combines TRBV29-1 with TRBJ2-7, with 12 nucleotides matching TRBD1. There are 13 residues in the CDR3. Trimming cost V 6 bases and J 6 bases; bases outside gene matches: 6. Per the germline V gene, CDR1 is SQVTM and CDR2 is ANQGSEA. The CDR3 DNA follows: TGCAGCGTGGAGGGACAGGGGGCGACCGAGCAGTACTTC. The encoded protein is CSVEGQGATEQYF.

The chain joins TRBV7-8 to TRBJ2-7, with 9 bases matching TRBD2. Per germline, CDR1 SGHVS and CDR2 FQNEAQ. V lost 3 bases to trimming and J lost 7 bases; unmatched junction nucleotides: 10. The CDR3 totals 15 residues. CDR3 amino acids: CASSFAAGGPREQYF. The CDR3 DNA is TGTGCCAGCAGCTTCGCGGCGGGGGGGCCGAGGGAGCAGTACTTC.